The source of this T cell receptor beta chain is a study of early T cells in non-severe SARS-CoV-2 infection. TCRdb reprocessed the 5' RACE reads with MiXCR, giving one entry per CDR3 protein. The data contain 35,000 to 55,000 distinct CDR3 sequences, roughly 6.6% of them singletons. The germline V gene has CDR1 SGDLS and CDR2 YYNGEE. Trimming stripped 4 bases from V and 10 bases from J, with 15 bases between. This CDR3 comprises 14 residues. The receptor was isolated from an adult who was a healthcare worker with PCR-confirmed SARS-CoV-2 infection or an uninfected control (not recorded which). The V gene is TRBV9, the J gene TRBJ1-6; the D is unclear. The source material was whole blood, sampled at baseline. The CDR3 loop reads CASSSRMDRSPLHF. DNA of the CDR3: TGTGCCAGCAGCTCAAGGATGGATCGGTCACCCCTCCACTTT. Using reference TRBV9 and TRBJ1-6 for the parts outside the CDR3, the full variable domain is DSGVTQTPKHLITATGQRVTLRCSPRSGDLSVYWYQQSLDQGLQFLIQYYNGEERAKGNILERFSAQQFPDLHSELNLSSLELGDSALYFCASSSRMDRSPLHFGNGTRLTVT.